This TCR beta chain is from a study of low-dose radiotherapy and immunotherapy resistance in tumors. This clonotype was detected ten times or more. Time point given: before trial treatment. Per the germline V gene, CDR1 is SGHTA and CDR2 is FQGNSA. Trimming removed 3 bases from V and 8 bases from J, with 20 bases in between. There are 16 residues in the CDR3. cDNA synthesis used a TRAV/TRBV-specific primer set for both chains. Both a constant-region primer and a V-primer adapter served to amplify TCRs across roughly 20 PCR cycles. One entry per CDR3 protein, called by TCRdb with MiXCR from the reads. The sample lists tens of thousands of distinct CDR3 sequences, 15% to 20% seen once, with 2.5% to 3.5% in the top ten.

This specimen consisted of PBMCs, obtained before treatment. This chain links TRBV7-2 with TRBJ2-1; TRBD2 is a possible D gene (6 bases). The clonotype comes from a male donor with prostate cancer. This chain's CDR3 is CASSFVASAKFDEQFF. In DNA, the CDR3 is TGTGCCAGCAGCTTTGTAGCTAGCGCGAAGTTCGATGAGCAGTTCTTC.